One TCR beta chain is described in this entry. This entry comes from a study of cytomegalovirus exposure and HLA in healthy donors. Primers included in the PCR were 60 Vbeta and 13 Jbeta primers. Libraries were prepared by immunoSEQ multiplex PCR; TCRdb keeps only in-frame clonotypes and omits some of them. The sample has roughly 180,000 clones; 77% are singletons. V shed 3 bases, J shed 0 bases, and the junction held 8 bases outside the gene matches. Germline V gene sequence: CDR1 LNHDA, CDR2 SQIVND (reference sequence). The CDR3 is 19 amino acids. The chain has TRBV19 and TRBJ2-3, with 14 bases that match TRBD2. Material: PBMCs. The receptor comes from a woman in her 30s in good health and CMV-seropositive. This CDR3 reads CASSIGLAGGSPSTDTQYF. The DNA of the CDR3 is TGTGCCAGTAGTATCGGACTAGCGGGAGGATCTCCTAGCACAGATACGCAGTATTTT.